This record concerns one T cell receptor (beta chain) sequence. As yet, its antigen is unknown. The data derive from a study of cytomegalovirus exposure and HLA in healthy donors. General observations from the study: Earlier analysis yielded a pattern in which most TCR beta V segments were productive about 87% or about 30% of the time.

The PCR made use of 60 Vbeta and 13 Jbeta primers. This table comes from immunoSEQ multiplex PCR, and its TCRdb copy is limited to in-frame clones, with some not included. The repertoire holds some 70,000 clones, about 81% seen once, with about 2.4% in the top ten. The germline V and J ends were trimmed by 2 bases and 3 bases, with 18 bases remaining between them. The CDR3 spans 16 residues. Per the germline V gene, CDR1 is SGDLS and CDR2 is YYNGEE. This TCR came from a woman in her forties or fifties in good health and CMV-seronegative. J is TRBJ2-7 and V is TRBV9; D remains ambiguous. Sequences were obtained from PBMCs. The chain's CDR3 is CASSVGSGFRIYEQYF. The CDR3 DNA reads as TGTGCCAGCAGCGTGGGTTCGGGTTTTCGAATCTACGAGCAGTACTTC.